This TCR beta chain derives from a study of CXCR3-negative and CXCR3-positive naive CD8 T cells. Study observations and caveats: More hydrophobic TRB CDR3s were found in CXCR3-positive naive cells than in CXCR3-negative naive cells. Memory CD8+ cells showed much lower diversity, while both naive subsets were comparably high.

On this clonotype: No antigen is known for it.

This CDR3 has 15 residues. The germline CDR1 and CDR2 sequences are LGHNA and YSLEER. Naive CD8+ T lymphocytes were specified as CD45RO-CCR7+CD27+CD95-. The libraries of TRB cDNA were prepared using 5' RACE with UMI labels. TCRdb re-called the 5' RACE reads and catalogs CDR3 proteins one per entry, DNA excluded. The table for this sample gives some 130,000 distinct CDR3 sequences. This TCR was recovered from a human donor in good health. Some clones in this sample may be carry-over from other donors' samples. The chain combines TRBV4-3 with TRBJ2-7; with no DNA, the TCRdb D assignment of TRBD1 cannot be verified. Sequenced input: naive CXCR3- CD8+ T cells from blood. The subset: CD45RO-CCR7+CD27+CD95- naive CD8+ T cells lacking CXCR3 (TNR3-). CDR3 loop: CASSPSGGGPYEQYF.